This note documents a single TCR beta chain sequence. Its antigen remains unknown. The protocol was immunoSEQ multiplex PCR, while the TCRdb copy is restricted to in-frame clones and leaves out a portion. The table shows around 95,000 clones, with about 92% occurring only once. The sample belongs to a study of OX40 agonist ivuxolimab in advanced cancers. As for the study in general: Patients assigned to dose escalation were diagnosed with hepatocellular carcinoma, melanoma, renal cell or head and neck cancer.

Germline V gene data show CDR1 as GTSNPN and CDR2 as SVGIG (reference sequence). J lost 4 bases, V lost 4 bases, and 7 bases had no gene match. The CDR3 consists of 14 residues. Autoimmune disease history or systemic immunosuppression was exclusionary. Study outcomes and limitations: On average, CD8+ T cells showed a greater number of expanded clones than CD4+. Dose levels from 0.1 to 3.0 mg/kg saw CD4+ and CD8+ blood T cells expand clonally by week 6.

This material consisted of CD4+ or CD8+ T cells sorted from blood, taken in a trial of the OX40 agonist ivuxolimab. The origin of this receptor is an adult with an advanced solid tumor such as melanoma, head and neck, liver or kidney cancer. V gene TRBV30 combines with J gene TRBJ2-1; the match to TRBD2 covers 7 bases. Here the CDR3 reads CAWNPAGPYNEQFF. CDR3 DNA sequence: TGTGCCTGGAATCCAGCGGGGCCGTACAATGAGCAGTTCTTC.